This T cell receptor (beta chain) appears in the sequencing data of a study of beta chain features in type 1 diabetes. Sequenced material consisted of expressed TCRB transcripts (all of the isolated RNA was reverse transcribed). Naive, central memory and regulatory T cell samples yielded around 3.6 million reads on average. This table comes from immunoSEQ multiplex PCR, and its TCRdb copy is limited to in-frame clones, with some not included. The repertoire has a few hundred thousand clones, roughly 14% of them found once; the top ten carry roughly 0.015%. As concerns this clone: No antigen is known for it.

Sorting that relied on CD45RO/CCR7/CD25/CD127/CD95/CD27 yielded CD4+ naive, central memory, regulatory and stem cell-like memory cells. Study-wide findings and caveats: In every one of the four CD4+ subsets, TCRB CDR3s were moderately but significantly shorter in Type 1 diabetes patients.

The receptor's source is a woman between 18 and 29 years old with type 1 diabetes. Sequencing was done on a sample of naive CD4+ T cells from blood.

CDR3 coding DNA: TGTGCCAGCAGTTACATGGGAGGGAACACTGAAGCTTTCTTT. It yields the protein CASSYMGGNTEAFF. The chain links TRBV6-5 to TRBJ1-1; D remains ambiguous. The CDR3 has 14 amino acids. Trimming removed 2 bases at V and 1 base at J, with 8 bases between. The V gene's germline CDR1 is MNHEY and CDR2 SVGAGI.